This T cell receptor (beta chain) was retrieved from a study of cytomegalovirus exposure and HLA in healthy donors. Sequencing was performed with immunoSEQ multiplex PCR; in TCRdb, only in-frame clones are kept and a portion is missing. There are 70,000 or so clones in the sample; about 93% occur only once, and 1.5% to 1.9% lies in the top ten. In regard to this clone: Its target is unknown.

Study-wide results and caveats: Subsequent analysis of the approximately 110 validation repertoires found a tendency for first-cohort TCR clusters to co-occur. In vitro checks showed that a few CMV-associated chains really do target CMV antigens. Most TCR sequences were uncommon, yet certain public TCRs appeared in many donors.

Between the trimmed V and J ends, which lost 4 bases and 0 bases, there was a span of 13 bases. Germline loops: CDR1 SGHNT, CDR2 YYREEE (reference sequence). CDR3 length equals 16 residues. This chain joins TRBV5-4 and TRBJ2-2, with D possibly TRBD1 on 6 matching bases. The sequenced sample was PBMCs. The sequence derives from a young man in good health and CMV-seropositive. Here the CDR3 reads CASSPGEFSNTGELFF. In DNA form, the CDR3 reads TGTGCCAGCAGCCCAGGGGAGTTCTCGAACACCGGGGAGCTGTTTTTT.